This T cell receptor beta chain is from a study of blood T cell repertoires in COVID-19 (dated by TCRdb to 2018 to 2021). Study-level background: Collaborator samples came from the United States, Italy and Spain and covered acute and convalescent phases of COVID-19. Samples were obtained from the ongoing ImmuneRACE study (first 160 participants) and from about 1,300 subjects provided by 6 global collaborators. The repertoires were released in a freely available public database intended as a resource for research on the immune response to SARS-CoV-2. The material from the prospective study consisted of cDNA or gDNA derived from T cells, B-cell-depleted T cells, or PBMCs. Subjects who had been exposed to COVID-19, were actively infected with it, or had recovered from it provided the deeply sampled blood TCRbeta repertoires that made up the dataset. A de-identified subject ID, COVID-19 status, age in years and sex were almost always included in the sample metadata. Where available, HLA class I and class II types were taken from metadata supplied by the sample provider and were not determined by assay-based typing. Study-wide conclusions, independent of this receptor: Clinical and demographic metadata were provided uncurated, with the amount varying by source and participant.

The immunoSEQ Assay, a bias-controlled multiplex PCR, was used to amplify TCRbeta CDR3 regions from genomic DNA. In the paper's pipeline: Nucleated cell counts per sample were estimated from amplification of reference gene primers within the assay. To quantify the absolute abundance of each unique TCRbeta CDR3 rearrangement, sequence reads were collapsed and filtered. For each sample, productive Simpson clonality was calculated as the square root of Simpson's diversity index across productive rearrangements. TCRdb obtained this table from immuneACCESS and retained in-frame rearrangements with V and J assigned. These tables miss some clones; where compared with another copy, unresolved V genes account for less than half of the shortfall, and the remainder is unexplained. The V and J calls and clone size come from that table; D and trimming were worked out from the DNA. In this sample the table shows around 140,000 clones, around 81% of which occur a single time. The ten largest clones add up to 4% of the sample.

Notes on this clone: The antigen it binds to is not known. No base quality information exists; no much larger clone differs at one position.

CDR1 and CDR2 are drawn from the germline V gene: MDHEN, SYDVKM. V is cut back by 5 bases and J by 4 bases, with 4 bases in the junction unmatched. The CDR3 runs 13 amino acids, cysteine and phenylalanine included. The kept DNA is CDR3 alone, 39 bases in frame from the first base. Whole blood was collected in K2EDTA tubes by collaborating institutions according to the institutions' own protocols. For TCRbeta analysis, collaborators shipped samples as frozen whole blood, isolated PBMCs, or DNA extracted from either of those sample types. The chain is encoded by TRBV28 joined to TRBJ2-7, and 8 junctional nucleotides match TRBD1. Sequencing input: peripheral blood. The clonotype was recovered from a woman between 55 and 75 years old with acute or convalescent COVID-19. The CDR3 loop reads CASSLTGAYEQYF. The nucleotide sequence reads TGTGCCAGCAGTCTGACAGGGGCGTACGAGCAGTACTTC.